This TCR beta chain was sequenced for a study of cytomegalovirus exposure and HLA in healthy donors. Libraries were prepared by immunoSEQ multiplex PCR; TCRdb keeps only in-frame clonotypes and omits some of them. The sample consists of tens of thousands of clones, 85% to 95% of them appearing once. The clonotype was recovered from a man aged 18 to 29 in good health and CMV-seronegative. The sequencing sample was made of PBMCs.

As DNA, the CDR3 is TGTGCCAGCAGCTGGGGACTAGCGGGGGGGGTCAATGAGCAGTTCTTC. It is translated as CASSWGLAGGVNEQFF. This chain joins TRBV5-8 and TRBJ2-1, with TRBD2 matching 16 bases. The CDR3 loop spans 16 amino acids. Losses at the gene ends were 3 bases for V and 6 bases for J; bases not matched to a gene: 3. Germline lookup yields CDR1 SGHTS and CDR2 YDEGEE.